Included here is one TCR beta chain sequence, with context. Its antigen is still unknown. The CDR3 spans 14 residues. The V and J ends lost 3 bases and 5 bases respectively, with 11 bases between them. As to time point: newly diagnosed GD, antithyroid drugs for less than 3 months. Researchers made the TCR library from RNA that was extracted from PBMCs. This sample was taken from a study of regulatory T cells in long-lasting Graves disease. Points from the study as a whole: Among samples with persistent disease, TRBV28, TRBJ1-2 and TRBJ2-5 were favored. Researchers reported studying only peripheral blood, not thyroid tissue.

Library construction for TCR beta used iRepertoire HTBI primers and Arm-PCR of CDR3 regions. TCRdb used MiXCR to reprocess the multiplex PCR reads, holding one entry per CDR3 protein. This table holds roughly 420,000 distinct CDR3 sequences, approximately 15% found once. In addition, the sample was reused for a study of T cells in Graves' hyperthyroidism and ophthalmopathy. That investigation notes: Researchers ran a first-round RT-PCR on the TCR CDR3 using the HTBI primer set.

This clonotype was obtained from a woman aged 50 to 65 with Graves disease. V and J are TRBV12-3 or TRBV12-4 and TRBJ2-1; D gene unclear. Sequencing was performed on peripheral blood mononuclear cells (PBMCs), taken at new diagnosis, from a patient treated with antithyroid drugs. Here the CDR3 reads CASSFQHGDNEQFF. CDR3 DNA: TGTGCCAGCAGTTTTCAGCATGGAGACAATGAGCAGTTCTTC.